The 10 T cell receptor beta chains below were found in one sample sequenced in a study of T cell changes during pregnancy in multiple sclerosis. TCRdb's copy holds only in-frame clones and misses some; the assay was immunoSEQ multiplex PCR. Here the sample spans roughly 37,000 clones, 91% being singletons. Sequences were derived from CD4+ T cells from peripheral blood mononuclear cells, sampled in the second trimester of pregnancy. Source of these receptors: a female donor in good health, enrolled as a control in a pregnancy study.

This clone was found once. CDR3 nucleotide sequence: TGTGCCAGCAGCTTCGGGGGGGCCGGTAGCTCCTACAATGAGCAGTTCTTC. Amino acids: CASSFGGAGSSYNEQFF. The chain links TRBV7-8 to TRBJ2-1; 8 bases match TRBD2. In germline, CDR1 is SGHVS, CDR2 FQNEAQ. Losses at the gene ends were 3 bases for V and 0 bases for J; bases not matched to a gene: 7. The CDR3 is 17 amino acids.

This sequence joins TRBV30 and TRBJ1-2, with TRBD1 matching over 8 bases. Losses at the gene ends were 4 bases for V and 4 bases for J; bases not matched to a gene: 2. Germline V gives CDR1 GTSNPN, CDR2 SVGIG (reference sequence). The CDR3 covers 12 residues. The CDR3 sequence is CAWTGGLYGYTF. CDR3 nucleotides: TGTGCCTGGACAGGGGGCCTCTATGGCTACACCTTC. Full variable domain (outside the CDR3, taken from reference TRBV30 and TRBJ1-2): SQTIHQWPATLVQPVGSPLSLECTVEGTSNPNLYWYRQAAGRGLQLLFYSVGIGQISSEVPQNLSASRPQDRQFILSSKKLLLSDSGFYLCAWTGGLYGYTFGSGTRLTVV.

The chain combines TRBV2 with TRBJ1-5, with D possibly matching TRBD1 (6 bases). Trimming cost V 6 bases and J 11 bases, with 14 bases left between them. The CDR3 has 12 residues. Germline lookup yields CDR1 SNHLY and CDR2 FYNNEI. The CDR3 DNA sequence: TGTGCCAGCAGCCTATACAGGGAATCCCAGCATTTT. This encodes CASSLYRESQHF.

The genes are TRBV6-1 and TRBJ2-7, with a tentative D call TRBD1 (6 bases). V was shortened by 10 bases and J by 0 bases, with 10 bases between the two germline ends. Germline V lookup: CDR1 MNHNS, CDR2 SASEGT. The CDR3 is 12 residues long. Here the CDR3 reads CATQGSSYEQYF. The DNA for the CDR3 is TGTGCCACACAGGGAAGCTCCTACGAGCAGTACTTC.

This clone was observed a handful of times. The chain employs TRBV7-8 and TRBJ1-4; D is ambiguous. Trimming shortened V by 3 bases and J by 7 bases, and 12 bases separated the two germline ends. CDR3 length: 14 residues. Germline V CDR1 and CDR2: SGHVS, FQNEAQ. The chain's CDR3 is CASSLSTGSEKLFF. For the CDR3, the DNA is TGTGCCAGCAGCTTGTCAACGGGTTCTGAAAAACTGTTTTTT. The complete variable domain, with remaining parts taken from reference TRBV7-8 and TRBJ1-4, reads GAGVSQSPRYKVAKRGQDVALRCDPISGHVSLFWYQQALGQGPEFLTYFQNEAQLDKSGLPSDRFFAERPEGSVSTLKIQRTQQEDSAVYLCASSLSTGSEKLFFGSGTQLSVL.

The chain couples TRBV10-2 to TRBJ2-7; 11 nucleotides align to TRBD1. CDR1 is WSHSY, CDR2 SAAADI, per germline. Unmatched junction bases numbered 6, after V lost 8 bases and J lost 3 bases. The CDR3 contains 14 residues. CDR3 sequence: CASGGTGGLYEQYF. As DNA, the CDR3 is TGCGCCAGCGGGGGGACAGGGGGGCTCTACGAGCAGTACTTC.

The chain has TRBV5-6 and TRBJ2-3; 12 bases are a match to TRBD1. Per germline, CDR1 SGHDT and CDR2 YYEEEE. V lost 3 bases and J lost 6; bases outside the gene matches: 17. CDR3 length equals 19 residues. The CDR3 is CASSWAWLRDRGLGDTQYF. The CDR3 bases are TGTGCCAGCAGCTGGGCCTGGCTCCGGGACAGGGGGCTCGGGGATACGCAGTATTTT.

The CDR3 nucleotides read TGTGCCAGCAGCTTGCGGGACCAAGAGACCCAGTACTTC. Its translation is CASSLRDQETQYF. The chain uses TRBV7-2 and TRBJ2-5; TRBD2 might be the D (5 bases). V was cut by 3 bases and J by 0 bases, with 5 bases left in between. This CDR3 has 13 amino acids. In germline, CDR1 is SGHTA, CDR2 FQGNSA.

The table lists this clone with a count of one. The rearrangement uses TRBV11-2 and TRBJ1-1, with a possible D match to TRBD1 (6 bases). The CDR3 runs 15 residues. V shed 3 bases and J shed 1 base, with 12 bases lying between them. The germline CDR1 and CDR2 sequences are SGHAT and FQNNGV. The CDR3 nucleotides read TGTGCCAGCAGCTTCACAGGGCCCAGGAACACTGAAGCTTTCTTT. Translated: CASSFTGPRNTEAFF.

The chain's CDR3 is CASLSLGGGTYNEQFF. CDR3 sequence (DNA): TGTGCCAGTTTAAGCCTAGGCGGGGGGACGTACAATGAGCAGTTCTTC. The chain carries TRBV19 and TRBJ2-1, with TRBD2 identical over 8 bases. Germline V gene lookup returns CDR1 LNHDA and CDR2 SQIVND (reference sequence). The J segment lost 4 bases and the V segment lost 8 bases, leaving 13 bases of the junction unmatched. The CDR3 is made up of 16 amino acids.